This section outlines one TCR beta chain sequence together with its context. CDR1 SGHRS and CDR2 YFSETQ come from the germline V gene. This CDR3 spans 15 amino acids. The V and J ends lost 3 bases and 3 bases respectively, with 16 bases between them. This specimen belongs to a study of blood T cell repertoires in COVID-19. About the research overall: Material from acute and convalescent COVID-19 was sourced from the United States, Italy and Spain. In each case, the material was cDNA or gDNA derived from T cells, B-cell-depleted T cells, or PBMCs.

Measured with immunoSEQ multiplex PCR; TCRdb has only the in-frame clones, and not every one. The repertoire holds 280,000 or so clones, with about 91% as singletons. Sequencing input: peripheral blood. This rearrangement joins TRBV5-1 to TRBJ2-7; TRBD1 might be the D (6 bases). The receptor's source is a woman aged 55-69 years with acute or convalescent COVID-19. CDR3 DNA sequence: TGCGCCAGCAGCTCGACGACCGGGACACTCTACGAGCAGTACTTC. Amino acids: CASSSTTGTLYEQYF.